This T cell receptor beta chain was found in a study of blood T cell repertoires in COVID-19. Across the study: Acute-phase and convalescent COVID-19 samples originated in the United States, Italy and Spain. Nucleic acid was either cDNA or gDNA, and it came from T cells, B-cell-depleted T cells, or PBMCs.

Original processing notes: For nucleated cells, counts were estimated from reference gene primer amplification. Sequencing was performed with immunoSEQ multiplex PCR; in TCRdb, only in-frame clones are kept and a portion is missing. V, J and clone size are those of that table, while D and trimming were read from the DNA. The table records 150,000 to 200,000 clones, about 80% of them present only once. The CDR3 totals 12 residues. The sample taken for sequencing was peripheral blood. The clonotype originates from a human donor with acute or convalescent COVID-19. The donor label of this sample is uncertain. The chain links TRBV21-1 to TRBJ1-2; the D call TRBD1 from the table was never checked on the DNA. TRBV21-1 is given as a pseudogene. CDR3 nucleotides: TGTGCCAGCAGCACCCCCAGCTATGGCTACACCTTC. It yields the protein CASSTPSYGYTF.